This T cell receptor (beta chain) was recorded in a study of cytomegalovirus exposure and HLA in healthy donors. Notes on the study in general: Listed as cytomegalovirus-associated were 150 to 200 TCR beta chains. For presence/absence analyses, sequencing depth was assumed to be roughly uniform across donors. The authors excluded some V segments, including TRBV6-2 and TRBV6-3, as indistinguishable.

The donors gave bone marrow, and they were healthy. About this clone: The antigen remains undetermined.

The V and J ends lost 3 bases and 4 bases respectively, with 10 bases between them. CDR3 size: 14 residues. CDR1 and CDR2 from the germline V gene are SGHAT and FQNNGV. Use of 60 Vbeta and 13 Jbeta primers characterized the PCR. Using immunoSEQ multiplex PCR, the repertoire was profiled, and TCRdb retains in-frame clones only, with some absent. The table records about 160,000 clones, 80% of them present only once. The rearrangement joins TRBV11-2 to TRBJ1-5; D is perhaps TRBD1 (6 bases). Material: PBMCs. The TCR was taken from a male donor in good health and CMV-seropositive. CDR3: CASSLDSNNQPQHF. The CDR3 DNA reads as TGTGCCAGCAGCTTGGACAGCAATAATCAGCCCCAGCATTTT.